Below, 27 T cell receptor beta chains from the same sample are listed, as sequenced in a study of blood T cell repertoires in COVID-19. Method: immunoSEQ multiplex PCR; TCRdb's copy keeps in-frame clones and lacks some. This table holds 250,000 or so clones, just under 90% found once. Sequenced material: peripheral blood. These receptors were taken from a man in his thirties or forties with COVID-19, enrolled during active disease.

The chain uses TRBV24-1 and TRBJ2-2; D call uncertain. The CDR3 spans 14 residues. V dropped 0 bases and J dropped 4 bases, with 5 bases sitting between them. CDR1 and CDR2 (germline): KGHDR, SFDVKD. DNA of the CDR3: TGTGCCACCAGTGATTTGACGGGCACCGGGGAGCTGTTTTTT. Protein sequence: CATSDLTGTGELFF.

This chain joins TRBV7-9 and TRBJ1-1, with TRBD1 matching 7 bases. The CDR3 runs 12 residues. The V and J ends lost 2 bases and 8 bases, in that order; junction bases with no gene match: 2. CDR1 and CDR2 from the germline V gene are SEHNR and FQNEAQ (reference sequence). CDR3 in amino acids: CASSLPGQEAFF. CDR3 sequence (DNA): TGTGCCAGCAGCTTACCGGGACAGGAAGCTTTCTTT.

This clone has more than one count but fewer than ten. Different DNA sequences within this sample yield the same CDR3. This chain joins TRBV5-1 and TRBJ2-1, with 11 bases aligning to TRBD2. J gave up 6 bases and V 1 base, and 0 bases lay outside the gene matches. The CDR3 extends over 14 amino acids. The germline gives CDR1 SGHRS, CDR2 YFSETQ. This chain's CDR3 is CASSLTSGSNEQFF. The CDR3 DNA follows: TGCGCCAGCAGCTTGACTAGCGGGAGCAATGAGCAGTTCTTC.

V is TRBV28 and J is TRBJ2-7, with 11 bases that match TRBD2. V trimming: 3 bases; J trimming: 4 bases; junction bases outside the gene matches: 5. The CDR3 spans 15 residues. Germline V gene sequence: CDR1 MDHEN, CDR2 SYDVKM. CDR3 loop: CASSFQRLAGYEQYF. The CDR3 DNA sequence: TGTGCCAGCAGTTTTCAGCGACTAGCGGGATACGAGCAGTACTTC.

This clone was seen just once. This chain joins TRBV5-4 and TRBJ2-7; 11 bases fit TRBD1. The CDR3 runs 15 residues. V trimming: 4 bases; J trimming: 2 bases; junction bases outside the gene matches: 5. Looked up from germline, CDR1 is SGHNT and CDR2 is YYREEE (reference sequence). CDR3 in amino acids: CASSAPGQGAYEQYF. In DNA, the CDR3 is TGTGCCAGCAGCGCACCGGGACAGGGGGCCTACGAGCAGTACTTC.

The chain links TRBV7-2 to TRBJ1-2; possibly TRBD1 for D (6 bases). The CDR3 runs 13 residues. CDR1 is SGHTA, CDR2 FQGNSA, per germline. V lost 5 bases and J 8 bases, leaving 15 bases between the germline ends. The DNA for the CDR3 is TGTGCCAGCAGCCTGGGGGGGCATGGCGGCTACACCTTC. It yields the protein CASSLGGHGGYTF.

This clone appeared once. In nucleotides, the CDR3 is TGTGCCAGCAGTCAACCCACCGGGACAAGATCCTACAATGAGCAGTTCTTC. It specifies CASSQPTGTRSYNEQFF. This chain connects TRBV27 to TRBJ2-1; D possibly corresponds to TRBD1 (6 bases). The CDR3 contains 17 residues. Germline CDR1 is MNHEY and CDR2 is SMNVEV (reference sequence). The V end was cut by 5 bases, the J end by 1 base, with 18 bases between.

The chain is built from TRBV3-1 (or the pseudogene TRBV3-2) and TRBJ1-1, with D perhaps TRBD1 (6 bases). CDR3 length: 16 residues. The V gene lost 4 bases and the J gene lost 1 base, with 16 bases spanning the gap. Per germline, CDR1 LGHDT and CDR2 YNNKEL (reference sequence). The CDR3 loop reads CASSPRRQGWNTEAFF. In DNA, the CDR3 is TGTGCCAGCAGCCCCCGACGGCAGGGGTGGAACACTGAAGCTTTCTTT.

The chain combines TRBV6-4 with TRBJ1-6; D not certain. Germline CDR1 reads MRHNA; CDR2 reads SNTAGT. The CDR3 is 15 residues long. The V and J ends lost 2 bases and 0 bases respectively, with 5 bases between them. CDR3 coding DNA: TGTGCCAGCAGTGACGGGAGCTCCTATAATTCACCCCTCCACTTT. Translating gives CASSDGSSYNSPLHF.

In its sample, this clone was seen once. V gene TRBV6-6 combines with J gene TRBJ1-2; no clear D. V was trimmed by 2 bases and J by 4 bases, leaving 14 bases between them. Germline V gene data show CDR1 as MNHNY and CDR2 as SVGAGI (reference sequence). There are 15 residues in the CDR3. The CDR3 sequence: CASSYNRVSPYGYTF. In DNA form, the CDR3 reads TGTGCCAGCAGTTACAATCGGGTCAGCCCCTATGGCTACACCTTC.

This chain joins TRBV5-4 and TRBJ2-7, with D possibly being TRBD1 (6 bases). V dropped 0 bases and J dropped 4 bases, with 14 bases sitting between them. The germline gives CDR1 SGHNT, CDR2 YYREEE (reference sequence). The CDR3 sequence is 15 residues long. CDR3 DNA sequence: TGTGCCAGCAGCTTGGGGGGGCAGGGGATTTACGAGCAGTACTTC. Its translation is CASSLGGQGIYEQYF.

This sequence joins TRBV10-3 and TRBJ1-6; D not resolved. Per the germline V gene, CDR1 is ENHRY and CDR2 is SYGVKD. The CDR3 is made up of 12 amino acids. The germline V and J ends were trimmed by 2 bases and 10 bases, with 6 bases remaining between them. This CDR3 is CAISEGPSPLHF. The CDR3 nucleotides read TGTGCCATCAGTGAGGGGCCATCACCCCTCCACTTT.

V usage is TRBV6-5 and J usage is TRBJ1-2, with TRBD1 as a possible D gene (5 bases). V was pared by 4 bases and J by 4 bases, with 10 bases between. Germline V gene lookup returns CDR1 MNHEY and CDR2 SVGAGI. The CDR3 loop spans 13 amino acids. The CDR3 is CASSLWGVYGYTF. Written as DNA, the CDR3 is TGTGCCAGCAGTTTATGGGGCGTCTATGGCTACACCTTC.

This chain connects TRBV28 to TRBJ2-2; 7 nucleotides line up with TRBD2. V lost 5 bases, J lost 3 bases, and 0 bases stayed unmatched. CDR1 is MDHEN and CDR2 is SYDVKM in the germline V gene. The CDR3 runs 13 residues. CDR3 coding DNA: TGTGCCAGCAGTCGGGGGGACACCGGGGAGCTGTTTTTT. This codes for CASSRGDTGELFF.

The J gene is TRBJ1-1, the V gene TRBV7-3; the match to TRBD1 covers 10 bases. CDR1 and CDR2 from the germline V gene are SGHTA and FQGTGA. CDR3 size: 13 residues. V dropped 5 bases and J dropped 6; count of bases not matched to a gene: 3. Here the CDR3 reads CASSKGQGAEAFF. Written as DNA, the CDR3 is TGTGCCAGCAGCAAAGGACAGGGGGCTGAAGCTTTCTTT. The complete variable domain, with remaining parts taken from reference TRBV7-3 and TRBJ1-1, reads GAGVSQTPSNKVTEKGKYVELRCDPISGHTALYWYRQSLGQGPEFLIYFQGTGAADDSGLPNDRFFAVRPEGSVSTLKIQRTERGDSAVYLCASSKGQGAEAFFGQGTRLTVV.

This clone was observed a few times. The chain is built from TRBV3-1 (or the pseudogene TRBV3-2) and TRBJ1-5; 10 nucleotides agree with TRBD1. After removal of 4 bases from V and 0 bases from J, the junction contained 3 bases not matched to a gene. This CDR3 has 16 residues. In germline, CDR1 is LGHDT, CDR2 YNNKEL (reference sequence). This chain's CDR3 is CASSLTGGNSNQPQHF. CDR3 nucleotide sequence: TGTGCCAGCAGCCTGACAGGGGGCAATAGCAATCAGCCCCAGCATTTT.

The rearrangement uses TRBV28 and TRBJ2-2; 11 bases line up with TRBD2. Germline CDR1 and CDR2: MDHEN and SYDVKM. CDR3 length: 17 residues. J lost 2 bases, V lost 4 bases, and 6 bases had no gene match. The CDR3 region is CASSWWTSGPNTGELFF. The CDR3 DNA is TGTGCCAGCAGTTGGTGGACTAGCGGGCCTAACACCGGGGAGCTGTTTTTT.

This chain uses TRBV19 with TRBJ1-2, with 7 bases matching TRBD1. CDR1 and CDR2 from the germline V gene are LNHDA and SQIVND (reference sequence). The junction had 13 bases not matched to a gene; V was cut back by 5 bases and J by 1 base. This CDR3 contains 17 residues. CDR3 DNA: TGTGCCAGTAGTCTCTATCCTCGACAGGGAATTAACTATGGCTACACCTTC. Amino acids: CASSLYPRQGINYGYTF.

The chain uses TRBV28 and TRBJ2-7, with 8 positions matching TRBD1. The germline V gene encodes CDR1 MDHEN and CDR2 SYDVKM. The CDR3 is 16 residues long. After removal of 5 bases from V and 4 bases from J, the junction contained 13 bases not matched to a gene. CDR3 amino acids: CASSGVGTGIWYEQYF. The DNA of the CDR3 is TGTGCCAGCAGTGGGGTAGGGACAGGCATATGGTACGAGCAGTACTTC.

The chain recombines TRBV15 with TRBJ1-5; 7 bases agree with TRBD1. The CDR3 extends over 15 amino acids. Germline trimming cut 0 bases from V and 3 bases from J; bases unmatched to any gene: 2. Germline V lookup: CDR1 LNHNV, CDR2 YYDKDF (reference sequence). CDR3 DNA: TGTGCCACCAGCAGAGAAGGGACAGTCAATCAGCCCCAGCATTTT. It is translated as CATSREGTVNQPQHF.

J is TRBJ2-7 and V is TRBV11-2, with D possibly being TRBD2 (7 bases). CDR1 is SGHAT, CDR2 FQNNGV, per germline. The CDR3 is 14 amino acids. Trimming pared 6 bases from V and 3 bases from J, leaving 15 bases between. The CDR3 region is CASRRGGTDYEQYF. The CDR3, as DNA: TGTGCCAGCAGGAGGGGGGGGACCGACTACGAGCAGTACTTC.

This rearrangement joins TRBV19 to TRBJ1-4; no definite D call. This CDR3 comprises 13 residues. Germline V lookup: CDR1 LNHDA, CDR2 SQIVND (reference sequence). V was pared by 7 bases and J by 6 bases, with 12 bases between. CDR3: CASTRRPDEKLFF. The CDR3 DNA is TGTGCCAGTACCAGGCGTCCAGATGAAAAACTGTTTTTT.

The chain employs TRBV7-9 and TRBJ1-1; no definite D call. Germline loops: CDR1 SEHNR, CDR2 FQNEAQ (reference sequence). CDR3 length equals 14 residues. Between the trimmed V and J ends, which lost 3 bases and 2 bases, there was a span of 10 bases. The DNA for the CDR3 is TGTGCCAGCAGCTTGGGAGCCATAAACACTGAAGCTTTCTTT. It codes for CASSLGAINTEAFF.

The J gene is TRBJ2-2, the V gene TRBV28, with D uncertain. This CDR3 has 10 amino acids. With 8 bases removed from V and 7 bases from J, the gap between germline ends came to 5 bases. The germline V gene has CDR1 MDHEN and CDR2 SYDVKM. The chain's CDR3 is CASGRGELFF. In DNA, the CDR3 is TGTGCCAGCGGCCGCGGGGAGCTGTTTTTT. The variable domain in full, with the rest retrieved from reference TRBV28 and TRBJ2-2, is DVKVTQSSRYLVKRTGEKVFLECVQDMDHENMFWYRQDPGLGLRLIYFSYDVKMKEKGDIPEGYSVSREKKERFSLILESASTNQTSMYLCASGRGELFFGEGSRLTVL.

As DNA, the CDR3 is TGCGCCAGCAGCAAAGGACAGGGAACGGAGGACATTCAGTACTTC. Encoded protein: CASSKGQGTEDIQYF. The rearrangement links TRBV5-1 to TRBJ2-4; 8 positions agree with TRBD1. Germline V gene data show CDR1 as SGHRS and CDR2 as YFSETQ. The ends lost 4 bases at V and 8 bases at J; junction bases unmatched: 11. The CDR3 totals 15 residues.

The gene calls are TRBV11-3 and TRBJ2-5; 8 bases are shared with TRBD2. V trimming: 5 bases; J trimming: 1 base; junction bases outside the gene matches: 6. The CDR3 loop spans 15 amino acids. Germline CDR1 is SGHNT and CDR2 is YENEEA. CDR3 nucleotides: TGTGCCAGCAGCCCCAGCGGGGGACCCCAAGAGACCCAGTACTTC. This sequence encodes CASSPSGGPQETQYF.

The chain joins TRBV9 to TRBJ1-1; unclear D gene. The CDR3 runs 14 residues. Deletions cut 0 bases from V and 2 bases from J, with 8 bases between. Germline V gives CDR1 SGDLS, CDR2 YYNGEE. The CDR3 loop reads CASSVDGANTEAFF. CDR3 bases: TGTGCCAGCAGCGTAGATGGAGCTAACACTGAAGCTTTCTTT.